Listed here are 16 T cell receptor beta chains from one sample, sequenced in a study of human T cells and chemical hapten exposure. The time point here: patch test 1, 2 weeks after DPC sensitization. The treatment was: therapeutic diphenylcyclopropenone sensitization with weekly scalp DPC. TCRdb used MiXCR to reprocess the RACE reads, holding one entry per CDR3 protein. The sample lists 380,000 or so distinct CDR3 sequences, roughly 5% occurring once. Sequenced material: whole blood, taken in connection with sensitization to the hapten diphenylcyclopropenone (DPC). The receptors come from a woman aged 45-59 years with alopecia areata. Some clones in this sample may be carry-over from other donors' samples.

This chain links TRBV12-3 or TRBV12-4 with TRBJ2-2; D is unresolved. V lost 6 bases and J lost 7, with 9 bases in between. This CDR3 has 12 amino acids. The CDR3 here is CASRDPSGELFF. Here the CDR3 DNA reads TGTGCCAGCAGGGATCCTAGCGGGGAGCTGTTTTTT.

The chain has TRBV5-4 and TRBJ2-2, with D perhaps given as TRBD1 or TRBD2 (5 bases each). Germline assignment: CDR1 SGHNT and CDR2 YYREEE (reference sequence). This CDR3 is built from 16 residues. Trimming shortened V by 3 bases and J by 2 bases, and 14 bases separated the two germline ends. The CDR3 protein is CASSYPGRPNTGELFF. The CDR3 bases are TGTGCCAGCAGCTACCCGGGACGGCCTAACACCGGGGAGCTGTTTTTT.

This clonotype appeared a few times. The genes are TRBV2 and TRBJ1-4; D not resolved. Trimming took 2 bases from V and 0 from J, leaving 16 bases between them. Germline V CDR1 and CDR2: SNHLY, FYNNEI. The CDR3 has 18 amino acids. The CDR3 DNA reads as TGTGCCAGCAGTGAATTCGCCACCACCATTACAACTAATGAAAAACTGTTTTTT. This codes for CASSEFATTITTNEKLFF.

This clonotype showed up many times. The J gene is TRBJ1-2, the V gene TRBV7-2, with unresolved D. Trimming took 1 base from V and 4 from J, leaving 10 bases between them. Germline V CDR1 and CDR2: SGHTA, FQGNSA. The CDR3 runs 14 residues. CDR3 DNA: TGTGCCAGCAGCTTAGGAATGGGCCCCTATGGCTACACCTTC. Translating gives CASSLGMGPYGYTF.

Many counts were recorded for this clonotype. The J gene is TRBJ1-1, the V gene TRBV6-5; weak D call: TRBD1 (5 bases). Between the trimmed V and J ends, which lost 5 bases and 5 bases, there was a span of 9 bases. The germline CDR1 and CDR2 sequences are MNHEY and SVGAGI. The CDR3 consists of 12 residues. The CDR3: CASSKGLTEAFF. CDR3 nucleotide sequence: TGTGCCAGCAGTAAGGGGCTAACTGAAGCTTTCTTT.

The table lists this clonotype with a few counts. The genes are TRBV4-3 and TRBJ2-4; possibly TRBD1 or TRBD2 for D (7 bases each). The CDR3 consists of 18 residues. From germline, CDR1 is LGHNA and CDR2 YSLEER. Trimming removed 0 bases at V and 1 base at J, with 16 bases between. CDR3 region: CASSQEGTAGFAKNIQYF. The CDR3 nucleotides read TGCGCCAGCAGCCAAGAAGGGACAGCGGGATTTGCCAAAAACATTCAGTACTTC.

The table lists this clonotype with many counts. The chain recombines TRBV7-2 with TRBJ1-6; D is uncertain. V lost 3 bases and J lost 11, with 5 bases in between. This CDR3 is 11 amino acids long. Germline CDR1 SGHTA, CDR2 FQGNSA. The CDR3 region has the DNA TGTGCCAGCAGCTTCGGGACACCCCTCCACTTT. Protein sequence: CASSFGTPLHF.

The table lists this clonotype with a few counts. V gene TRBV5-1 combines with J gene TRBJ1-1, with unresolved D. Germline V CDR1 and CDR2: SGHRS, YFSETQ. Between the trimmed V and J ends, which lost 3 bases and 6 bases, there was a span of 9 bases. The CDR3 loop spans 12 amino acids. This CDR3 is CASSWEGSEAFF. The DNA of the CDR3 is TGCGCCAGCAGCTGGGAGGGATCTGAAGCTTTCTTT.

This clonotype was found many times. The chain carries TRBV7-8 and TRBJ2-3; D perhaps matches TRBD2 (5 bases). Trimming left V 5 bases short and J 4 bases short, with 16 bases between. Germline CDR1 SGHVS, CDR2 FQNEAQ. The CDR3 contains 15 residues. The CDR3 sequence is CASSLQPQRPDTQYF. CDR3 sequence (DNA): TGTGCCAGCAGCCTCCAACCCCAGCGGCCAGATACGCAGTATTTT.

Many counts were recorded for this clonotype. The genes are TRBV12-3 or TRBV12-4 and TRBJ1-2; 8 bases are shared with TRBD1. V trimming: 5 bases; J trimming: 7 bases; junction bases outside the gene matches: 12. The CDR3 is 15 residues long. The CDR3 here is CASSPDGTGFGGYTF. The CDR3 DNA follows: TGTGCCAGCAGTCCCGACGGGACAGGCTTTGGTGGCTACACCTTC.

Only a few counts were recorded for this clonotype. The chain couples TRBV7-2 to TRBJ2-5; 8 nucleotides agree with TRBD2. CDR3 size: 16 residues. J was trimmed by 3 bases and V by 3 bases; bases with no gene match: 9. Germline values: CDR1 SGHTA, CDR2 FQGNSA. This CDR3 is CASSLAVSSGKETQYF. The DNA for the CDR3 is TGTGCCAGCAGCTTGGCCGTGAGTAGCGGGAAAGAGACCCAGTACTTC.

The table lists this clonotype with a few counts. The chain carries TRBV30 and TRBJ1-5; D remains unclear. CDR3 length: 13 residues. CDR1 and CDR2 (germline): GTSNPN, SVGIG (reference sequence). V lost 1 base to trimming and J lost 0 bases, with 4 bases between them. CDR3 DNA: TGTGCCTGGAGTGAAAATAGCAATCAGCCCCAGCATTTT. Residues: CAWSENSNQPQHF.

This clonotype was detected a few times. The chain joins TRBV7-9 to TRBJ1-4; tentatively, D is TRBD1 (5 bases). The CDR3 length is 13 residues. CDR1 SEHNR and CDR2 FQNEAQ come from the germline V gene (reference sequence). Trimming took off 5 bases at V and 11 bases at J, with 15 bases between the two ends. Here the CDR3 reads CASSPPGGIKLFF. In DNA form, the CDR3 reads TGTGCCAGCAGCCCTCCGGGGGGTATTAAACTGTTTTTT.

Only a few counts were recorded for this clonotype. CDR3 DNA sequence: TGCAGCGTTCCATCCCAGGGTAATGGCTACACCTTC. Its protein is CSVPSQGNGYTF. The chain couples TRBV29-1 to TRBJ1-2, with D tentatively TRBD1 (5 bases). Trimming pared 5 bases from V and 6 bases from J, leaving 13 bases between. CDR1 and CDR2 from the germline V gene are SQVTM and ANQGSEA. The CDR3 is 12 residues long.

This clonotype was detected many times. The CDR3, as DNA: TGTGCCAGCAGCCCGGACAGGGGCAACCAAGAGACCCAGTACTTC. It translates to CASSPDRGNQETQYF. The gene calls are TRBV11-2 and TRBJ2-5; 9 bases line up with TRBD1. J gave up 0 bases and V 5 bases, and 4 bases lay outside the gene matches. Germline V CDR1 and CDR2: SGHAT, FQNNGV. This CDR3 is built from 15 residues.

The table lists this clonotype with many counts. The rearrangement links TRBV20-1 to TRBJ1-2; 9 bases line up with TRBD1. Germline V lookup: CDR1 DFQATT, CDR2 SNEGSKA (reference sequence). This CDR3 is 16 amino acids long. Trimming cost V 6 bases and J 3 bases; bases outside gene matches: 14. The CDR3 sequence is CSARSPGQGRDYGYTF. CDR3 sequence (DNA): TGCAGTGCCCGCAGCCCGGGACAGGGAAGAGACTATGGCTACACCTTC.